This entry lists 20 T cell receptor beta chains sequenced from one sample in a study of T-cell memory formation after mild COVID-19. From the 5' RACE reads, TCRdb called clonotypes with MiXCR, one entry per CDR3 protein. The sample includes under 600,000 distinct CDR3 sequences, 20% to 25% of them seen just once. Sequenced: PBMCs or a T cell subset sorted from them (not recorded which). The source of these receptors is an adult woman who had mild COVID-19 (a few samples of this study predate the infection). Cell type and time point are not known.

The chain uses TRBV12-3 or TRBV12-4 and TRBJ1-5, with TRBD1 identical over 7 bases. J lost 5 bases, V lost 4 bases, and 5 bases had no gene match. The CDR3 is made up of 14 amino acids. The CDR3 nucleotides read TGTGCCAGCAGTTCAGGGGGAGCCCATCAGCCCCAGCATTTT. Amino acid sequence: CASSSGGAHQPQHF.

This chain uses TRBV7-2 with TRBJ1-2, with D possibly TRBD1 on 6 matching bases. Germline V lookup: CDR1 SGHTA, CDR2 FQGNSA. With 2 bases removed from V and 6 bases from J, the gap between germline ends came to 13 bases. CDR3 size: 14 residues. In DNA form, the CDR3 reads TGTGCCAGCAGCTTAACGGGGGCGTATAATGGCTACACCTTC. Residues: CASSLTGAYNGYTF.

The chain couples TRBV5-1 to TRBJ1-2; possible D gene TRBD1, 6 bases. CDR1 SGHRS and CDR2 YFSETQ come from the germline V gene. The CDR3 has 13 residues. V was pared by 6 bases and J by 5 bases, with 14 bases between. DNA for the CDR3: TGCGCCAGCACCTCCGGGACAACTTATGGCTACACCTTC. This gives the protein CASTSGTTYGYTF.

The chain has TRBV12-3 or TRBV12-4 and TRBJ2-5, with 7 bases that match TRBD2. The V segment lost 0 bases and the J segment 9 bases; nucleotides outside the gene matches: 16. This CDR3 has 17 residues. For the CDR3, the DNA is TGTGCCAGCAGTTTAGCGGCCCAGCGGGGCTCCTCTCTGGCCCAGTACTTC. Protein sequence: CASSLAAQRGSSLAQYF.

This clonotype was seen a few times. This CDR3 reads CASSYLVGGRTEAFF. In DNA form, the CDR3 reads TGTGCCAGCAGTTACTTGGTCGGGGGACGCACTGAAGCTTTCTTT. This chain uses TRBV6-5 with TRBJ1-1; perhaps TRBD1 as D (5 bases). With 1 base removed from V and 4 bases from J, the gap between germline ends came to 13 bases. The V gene's germline CDR1 is MNHEY and CDR2 SVGAGI. The CDR3 is 15 amino acids.

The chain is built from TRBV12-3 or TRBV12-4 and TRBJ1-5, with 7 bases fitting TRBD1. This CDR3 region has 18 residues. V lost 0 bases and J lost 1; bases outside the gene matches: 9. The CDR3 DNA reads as TGTGCCAGCAGTTTAGCGTTTAGACAGGGTCGGAGCAATCAGCCCCAGCATTTT. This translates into CASSLAFRQGRSNQPQHF.

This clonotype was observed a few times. In DNA, the CDR3 is TGCAGCGTTGGGGAGGGGACTAGCAGGATAAATCGCGGGCTGTTTTTT. Translated, it gives CSVGEGTSRINRGLFF. The chain recombines TRBV29-1 with TRBJ2-2; TRBD2 aligns across 9 bases. Unmatched junction bases numbered 19, after V lost 4 bases and J lost 13 bases. In germline, CDR1 is SQVTM, CDR2 ANQGSEA. This CDR3 contains 16 residues.

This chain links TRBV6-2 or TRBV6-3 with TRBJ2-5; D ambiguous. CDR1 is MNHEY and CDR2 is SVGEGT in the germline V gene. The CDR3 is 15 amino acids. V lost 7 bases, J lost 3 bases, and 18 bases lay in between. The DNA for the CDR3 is TGTGCCAGCACCGCACCACCAGAACATGAAGAGACCCAGTACTTC. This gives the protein CASTAPPEHEETQYF.

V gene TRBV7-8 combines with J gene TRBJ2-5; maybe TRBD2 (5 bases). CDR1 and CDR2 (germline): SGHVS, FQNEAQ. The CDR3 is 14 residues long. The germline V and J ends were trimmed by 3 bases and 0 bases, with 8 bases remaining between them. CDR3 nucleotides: TGTGCCAGCAGCTTGACTAACAACCAAGAGACCCAGTACTTC. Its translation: CASSLTNNQETQYF.

CDR3 amino acids: CASSRGPSDSYEQYF. The CDR3 DNA sequence: TGTGCCAGCAGCAGGGGACCGAGCGACTCCTACGAGCAGTACTTC. The J gene is TRBJ2-7, the V gene TRBV7-2; D is tentatively TRBD1 or TRBD2 (5 bases each). Trimming took off 5 bases at V and 0 bases at J, with 14 bases between the two ends. This CDR3 contains 15 residues. Germline loops: CDR1 SGHTA, CDR2 FQGNSA.

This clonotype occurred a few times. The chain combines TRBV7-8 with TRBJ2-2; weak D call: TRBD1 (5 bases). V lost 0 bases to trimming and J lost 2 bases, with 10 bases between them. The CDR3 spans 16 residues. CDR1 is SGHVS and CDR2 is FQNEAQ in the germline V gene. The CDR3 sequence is CASSLAPRVNTGELFF. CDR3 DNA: TGTGCCAGCAGCTTAGCGCCCAGGGTTAACACCGGGGAGCTGTTTTTT. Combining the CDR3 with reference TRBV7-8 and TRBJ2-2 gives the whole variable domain GAGVSQSPRYKVAKRGQDVALRCDPISGHVSLFWYQQALGQGPEFLTYFQNEAQLDKSGLPSDRFFAERPEGSVSTLKIQRTQQEDSAVYLCASSLAPRVNTGELFFGEGSRLTVL.

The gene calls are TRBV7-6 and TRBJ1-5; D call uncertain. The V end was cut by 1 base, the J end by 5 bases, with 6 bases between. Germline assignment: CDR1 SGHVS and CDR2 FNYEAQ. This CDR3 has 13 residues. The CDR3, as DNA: TGTGCCAGCAGCTTAGAGAGGGATCAGCCCCAGCATTTT. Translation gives CASSLERDQPQHF. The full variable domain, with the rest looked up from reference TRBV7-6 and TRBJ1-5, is GAGVSQSPRYKVTKRGQDVALRCDPISGHVSLYWYRQALGQGPEFLTYFNYEAQQDKSGLPNDRFSAERPEGSISTLTIQRTEQRDSAMYRCASSLERDQPQHFGDGTRLSIL.

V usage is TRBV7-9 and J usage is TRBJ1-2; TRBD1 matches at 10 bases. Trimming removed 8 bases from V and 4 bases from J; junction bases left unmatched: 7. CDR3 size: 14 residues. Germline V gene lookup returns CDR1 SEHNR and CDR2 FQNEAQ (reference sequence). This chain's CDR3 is CASVGQGVSYGYTF. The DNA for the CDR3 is TGTGCCAGCGTCGGACAGGGGGTTAGCTATGGCTACACCTTC.

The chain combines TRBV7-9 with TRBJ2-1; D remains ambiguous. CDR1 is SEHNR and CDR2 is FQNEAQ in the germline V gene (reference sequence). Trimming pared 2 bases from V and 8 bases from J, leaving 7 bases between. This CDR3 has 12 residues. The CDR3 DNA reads TGTGCCAGCAGCTTACCATCCCATGAGCAGTTCTTC. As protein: CASSLPSHEQFF.

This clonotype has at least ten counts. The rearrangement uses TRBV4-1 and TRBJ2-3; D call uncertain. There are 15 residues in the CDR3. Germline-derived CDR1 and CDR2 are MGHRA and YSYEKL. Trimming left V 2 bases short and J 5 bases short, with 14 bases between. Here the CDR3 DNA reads TGCGCCAGCAGCCAAACAAGTGCGTGGATAGATACGCAGTATTTT. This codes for CASSQTSAWIDTQYF.

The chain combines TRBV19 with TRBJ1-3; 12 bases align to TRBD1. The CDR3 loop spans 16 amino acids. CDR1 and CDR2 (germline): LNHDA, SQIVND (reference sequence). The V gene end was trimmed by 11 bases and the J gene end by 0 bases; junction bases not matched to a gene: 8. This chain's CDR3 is CAVTGDRGHSGNTIYF. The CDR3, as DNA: TGTGCCGTGACTGGGGACAGGGGGCACTCTGGAAACACCATATATTTT.

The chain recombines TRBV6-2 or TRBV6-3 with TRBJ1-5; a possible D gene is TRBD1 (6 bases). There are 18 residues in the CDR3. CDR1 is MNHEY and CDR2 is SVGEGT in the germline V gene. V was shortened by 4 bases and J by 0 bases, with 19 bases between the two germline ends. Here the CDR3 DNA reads TGTGCCAGCAGTTCACAGGACAGCCAACTAAATAGCAATCAGCCCCAGCATTTT. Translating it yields CASSSQDSQLNSNQPQHF.

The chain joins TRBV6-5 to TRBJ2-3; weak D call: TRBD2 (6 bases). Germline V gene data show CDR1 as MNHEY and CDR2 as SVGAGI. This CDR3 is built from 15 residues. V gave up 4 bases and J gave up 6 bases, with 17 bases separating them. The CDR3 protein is CASSLNRDSADTQYF. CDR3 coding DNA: TGTGCCAGCAGTTTGAACCGGGACTCTGCTGATACGCAGTATTTT.

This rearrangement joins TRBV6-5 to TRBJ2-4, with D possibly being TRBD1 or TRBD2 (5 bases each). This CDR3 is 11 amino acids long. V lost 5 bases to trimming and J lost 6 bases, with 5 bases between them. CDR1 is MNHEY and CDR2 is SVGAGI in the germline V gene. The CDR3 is CASSGGNIQYF. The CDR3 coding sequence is TGTGCCAGCAGTGGGGGAAACATTCAGTACTTC.

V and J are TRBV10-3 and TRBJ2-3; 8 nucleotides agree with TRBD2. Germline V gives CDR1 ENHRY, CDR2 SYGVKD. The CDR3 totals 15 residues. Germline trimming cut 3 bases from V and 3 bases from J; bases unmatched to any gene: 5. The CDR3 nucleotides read TGTGCCATCAGTGACAGCGGGGGAGGGACAGATACGCAGTATTTT. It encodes CAISDSGGGTDTQYF.